The 13 T cell receptor beta chains in this list originate from one sample, sequenced in a study of cytomegalovirus exposure and HLA in healthy donors. The method was immunoSEQ multiplex PCR; TCRdb's version includes in-frame clones alone and lacks a portion of them. The profile shows 100,000 to 150,000 clones, roughly 93% of them singletons. Material: PBMCs. The source of these receptors is a woman in her late teens or twenties in good health and CMV-seronegative.

The chain employs TRBV27 and TRBJ2-3, with D unresolved. The V gene lost 4 bases and the J gene lost 5 bases, with 13 bases spanning the gap. The germline V gene has CDR1 MNHEY and CDR2 SMNVEV (reference sequence). The CDR3 has 14 residues. The CDR3 sequence: CASSSLGLRDTQYF. Written as DNA, the CDR3 is TGTGCCAGCAGTTCTCTAGGTCTCAGAGATACGCAGTATTTT.

CDR3 nucleotide sequence: TGTGCCAGCAGCCGACCAGGGGATGGGTCCTACAATGAGCAGTTCTTC. Its translation: CASSRPGDGSYNEQFF. The chain employs TRBV28 and TRBJ2-1; TRBD1 is a possible D gene (6 bases). The CDR3 extends over 16 amino acids. The germline gives CDR1 MDHEN, CDR2 SYDVKM. Trimming stripped 6 bases from V and 1 base from J, with 16 bases between.

The chain combines TRBV28 with TRBJ1-2; TRBD1 aligns across 10 bases. J was trimmed by 12 bases and V by 8 bases; bases with no gene match: 9. The CDR3 is 12 residues long. Germline assignment: CDR1 MDHEN and CDR2 SYDVKM. The CDR3 DNA reads TGTGCCAGCCAAGGGACAGGGGCTATTAACACCTTC. This sequence encodes CASQGTGAINTF.

The chain joins TRBV7-7 to TRBJ2-7; TRBD1 agrees at 9 bases. This CDR3 has 16 residues. Germline values: CDR1 SSHAT, CDR2 FNYEAQ (reference sequence). The CDR3 loop is CSEGEGQGSSSYEQYF. In nucleotides, the CDR3 is TGTAGCGAGGGCGAAGGACAGGGGAGTTCCTCCTACGAGCAGTACTTC.

CDR3 bases: TGTGCCAGCAGTTCTCTTTACGGGGGGGGAAAAAAGCAGTTCTTC. It encodes CASSSLYGGGKKQFF. The chain recombines TRBV6-5 with TRBJ2-1, with TRBD2 matching 8 bases. V shed 4 bases, J shed 11 bases, and the junction held 13 bases outside the gene matches. The CDR3 length is 15 residues. Germline loops: CDR1 MNHEY, CDR2 SVGAGI.

The J gene is TRBJ1-1, the V gene TRBV9; D remains unclear. The ends were cut back, 0 bases at V and 4 bases at J, with 13 bases in the middle. Germline CDR1 SGDLS, CDR2 YYNGEE. The CDR3 extends over 15 amino acids. The CDR3 DNA sequence: TGTGCCAGCAGCGTAGGTTGGGCAGGCCGCACTGAAGCTTTCTTT. Amino acid sequence: CASSVGWAGRTEAFF.

V and J are TRBV5-1 and TRBJ2-3; 12 bases are shared with TRBD1. Trimming cost V 4 bases and J 4 bases; bases outside gene matches: 10. This CDR3 has 17 amino acids. Germline CDR1 is SGHRS and CDR2 is YFSETQ. For the CDR3, the DNA is TGCGCCAGCAGCCTAATTTCCGGGACAGGGGGCGCAGATACGCAGTATTTT. Translating it yields CASSLISGTGGADTQYF. Based on the CDR3 plus reference TRBV5-1 and TRBJ2-3, the full variable domain is KAGVTQTPRYLIKTRGQQVTLSCSPISGHRSVSWYQQTPGQGLQFLFEYFSETQRNKGNFPGRFSGRQFSNSRSEMNVSTLELGDSALYLCASSLISGTGGADTQYFGPGTRLTVL.

The gene calls are TRBV28 and TRBJ1-1; maybe TRBD1 (6 bases). This CDR3 comprises 15 residues. Germline loops: CDR1 MDHEN, CDR2 SYDVKM. V shed 5 bases and J shed 3 bases, with 16 bases lying between them. The DNA for the CDR3 is TGTGCCAGCAGTCCACACAACAGGGTTCACACTGAAGCTTTCTTT. Translated: CASSPHNRVHTEAFF.

The chain has TRBV18 and TRBJ1-1; unclear D gene. This CDR3 contains 14 residues. CDR1 KGHSH and CDR2 LQKENI come from the germline V gene. Deletions cut 1 base from V and 3 bases from J, with 9 bases between. The CDR3 spells CASSPRTGDTEAFF. CDR3 nucleotides: TGTGCCAGCTCACCACGTACCGGGGACACTGAAGCTTTCTTT.

J is TRBJ2-7 and V is TRBV2, with TRBD1 matching over 9 bases. There are 15 residues in the CDR3. V lost 2 bases to trimming and J lost 2 bases; unmatched junction nucleotides: 4. Germline CDR1 and CDR2: SNHLY and FYNNEI. The CDR3 protein is CASSEWDRDAYEQYF. In DNA, the CDR3 is TGTGCCAGCAGTGAATGGGACAGGGATGCCTACGAGCAGTACTTC. Full variable domain (remainder filled in from reference TRBV2 and TRBJ2-7): EPEVTQTPSHQVTQMGQEVILRCVPISNHLYFYWYRQILGQKVEFLVSFYNNEISEKSEIFDDQFSVERPDGSNFTLKIRSTKLEDSAMYFCASSEWDRDAYEQYFGPGTRLTVT.

The gene calls are TRBV2 and TRBJ2-2; TRBD2 aligns across 12 bases. Per the germline V gene, CDR1 is SNHLY and CDR2 is FYNNEI. Unmatched junction bases numbered 7, after V lost 10 bases and J lost 1 base. The CDR3 spans 16 residues. CDR3 sequence (DNA): TGTGCCACCACTAGCGGGGGGCCACAGAACACCGGGGAGCTGTTTTTT. Its protein product is CATTSGGPQNTGELFF.

This chain uses TRBV4-1 with TRBJ2-2; 10 bases align to TRBD1. The CDR3 length is 16 residues. Trimming removed 1 base from V and 5 bases from J; junction bases left unmatched: 4. In germline, CDR1 is MGHRA, CDR2 YSYEKL. For the CDR3, the DNA is TGCGCCAGCAGCCAAGGGGACAGGGGCATTACCGGGGAGCTGTTTTTT. Translated, it gives CASSQGDRGITGELFF.

V and J are TRBV6-4 and TRBJ2-7, with 7 bases fitting TRBD1. Germline V lookup: CDR1 MRHNA, CDR2 SNTAGT. The CDR3 sequence is 14 residues long. V shed 6 bases and J 0 bases; nucleotides not matched to a gene: 5. CDR3 region: CASSITGASYEQYF. The CDR3 bases are TGTGCCAGCAGCATTACAGGGGCCTCCTACGAGCAGTACTTC.